The 5 T cell receptor beta chains in this list originate from one sample, sequenced in a study of cytomegalovirus exposure and HLA in healthy donors. It was with 60 Vbeta and 13 Jbeta primers that the PCR ran. The data were produced by immunoSEQ multiplex PCR, yet TCRdb's version contains in-frame clones alone and is incomplete. Among 200,000 or so clones listed, less than 90% were seen once. Sequenced material: PBMCs. The receptors come from a girl less than two years old in good health and CMV-seronegative.

This clone occurred a few times. The chain joins TRBV4-3 to TRBJ2-7; maybe TRBD1 (6 bases). The germline V gene encodes CDR1 LGHNA and CDR2 YSLEER. V lost 1 base and J 4 bases, leaving 14 bases between the germline ends. The CDR3 totals 15 residues. Written as DNA, the CDR3 is TGCGCCAGCAGCCAAGCCGACAGGCAAACGTACGAGCAGTACTTC. Protein product: CASSQADRQTYEQYF.

This sequence joins TRBV19 and TRBJ1-3; TRBD1 aligns across 7 bases. The germline V gene encodes CDR1 LNHDA and CDR2 SQIVND (reference sequence). J lost 4 bases, V lost 4 bases, and 10 bases had no gene match. This CDR3 comprises 16 residues. CDR3 sequence reads: CASSKGARTEGNTIYF. In DNA, the CDR3 is TGTGCCAGTAGTAAGGGGGCCAGGACGGAAGGAAACACCATATATTTT.

This rearrangement joins TRBV19 to TRBJ1-2, with D unclear. CDR1 is LNHDA, CDR2 SQIVND, per germline (reference sequence). There are 12 residues in the CDR3. Trimming left V 6 bases short and J 2 bases short, with 7 bases between. The CDR3 protein is CASSPLNYGYTF. The CDR3 nucleotides read TGTGCCAGTAGCCCTTTGAACTATGGCTACACCTTC.

J is TRBJ1-1 and V is TRBV5-1; D perhaps matches TRBD1 (5 bases). Trimming cost V 4 bases and J 1 base, with 14 bases left between them. Germline V gives CDR1 SGHRS, CDR2 YFSETQ. The CDR3 loop spans 15 amino acids. The DNA for the CDR3 is TGCGCCAGCAGCGCAGCGGGACTGGGGAACACTGAAGCTTTCTTT. This encodes CASSAAGLGNTEAFF. Full variable domain (remainder filled in from reference TRBV5-1 and TRBJ1-1): KAGVTQTPRYLIKTRGQQVTLSCSPISGHRSVSWYQQTPGQGLQFLFEYFSETQRNKGNFPGRFSGRQFSNSRSEMNVSTLELGDSALYLCASSAAGLGNTEAFFGQGTRLTVV.

The chain carries TRBV19 and TRBJ1-2; D is uncertain. The CDR3 totals 13 residues. The ends were cut back, 7 bases at V and 3 bases at J, with 12 bases in the middle. From germline, CDR1 is LNHDA and CDR2 SQIVND (reference sequence). The CDR3 DNA follows: TGTGCCAGTAAGGCAGCCGGGGACTATGGCTACACCTTC. It is translated as CASKAAGDYGYTF.